The next 21 T cell receptor beta chains were all read from a single sample in a study of T cell repertoires in cytomegalovirus infection. TCRdb used MiXCR to reprocess the reads, holding one entry per CDR3 protein. Here the sample spans fewer than 200,000 distinct CDR3 sequences, 7.5% to 10% being singletons. The sample consisted of PBMCs. The receptors originated from a human donor in good health (CMV status not recorded). Some clones in this sample may be carry-over from other donors' samples.

This clonotype was seen a few times. The V gene is TRBV12-3 or TRBV12-4, the J gene TRBJ1-1; perhaps TRBD1 as D (5 bases). The length of the CDR3 is 14 residues. Deletions cut 8 bases from V and 2 bases from J, with 15 bases between. The CDR3: CASQIWGGNTEAFF. In DNA, the CDR3 is TGTGCCAGCCAGATCTGGGGCGGAAACACTGAAGCTTTCTTT.

This clonotype occurred many times. J is TRBJ1-2 and V is TRBV6-6; a possible D gene is TRBD1 (5 bases). The germline V and J ends were trimmed by 5 bases and 4 bases, with 20 bases remaining between them. The CDR3 is 16 residues long. CDR1 is MNHNY, CDR2 SVGAGI, per germline (reference sequence). CDR3 nucleotides: TGTGCCAGCAGTCCCCTGCCCGGGGCTGGGTCCTATGGCTACACCTTC. Residues: CASSPLPGAGSYGYTF.

This clonotype was found many times. V and J are TRBV7-9 and TRBJ1-1, with 8 bases fitting TRBD1. The length of the CDR3 is 16 residues. The V segment lost 3 bases and the J segment 8 bases; nucleotides outside the gene matches: 14. From germline, CDR1 is SEHNR and CDR2 FQNEAQ (reference sequence). The CDR3: CASSFDPSTGAAEAFF. CDR3 bases: TGTGCCAGCAGCTTCGACCCTTCGACAGGGGCGGCGGAAGCTTTCTTT.

This clonotype was counted at least ten times. This chain uses TRBV7-2 with TRBJ2-5; TRBD1 or TRBD2 may be the D gene (6 bases each). Trimming took off 6 bases at V and 3 bases at J, with 17 bases between the two ends. The germline V gene has CDR1 SGHTA and CDR2 FQGNSA. The CDR3 has 15 residues. The CDR3 DNA follows: TGTGCCAGCAGTTTTTTTGCTAGGGGGGAAGAGACCCAGTACTTC. Encoded protein: CASSFFARGEETQYF.

V is TRBV20-1 and J is TRBJ2-5, with 8 bases identical to TRBD2. In germline, CDR1 is DFQATT, CDR2 SNEGSKA (reference sequence). The CDR3 has 13 amino acids. The CDR3 protein is CSIAGAGEETQYF. CDR3 bases: TGCAGCATCGCGGGAGCGGGAGAAGAGACCCAGTACTTC.

This clonotype was counted between two and nine times. The chain joins TRBV20-1 to TRBJ2-5, with 7 bases identical to TRBD2. The V gene end was trimmed by 3 bases and the J gene end by 4 bases; junction bases not matched to a gene: 11. Germline CDR1 DFQATT, CDR2 SNEGSKA (reference sequence). This CDR3 region has 15 residues. As DNA, the CDR3 is TGCAGTGCTAGGAGCGCTAGCGGAAGCCTAGAGACCCAGTACTTC. It encodes CSARSASGSLETQYF.

The chain carries TRBV11-2 and TRBJ1-5; D might be TRBD1 (6 bases). Trimming left V 7 bases short and J 2 bases short, with 24 bases between. Germline assignment: CDR1 SGHAT and CDR2 FQNNGV. The CDR3 length is 18 residues. CDR3 sequence (DNA): TGTGCCAGCAACCTAGGGGGGGCCCAGACTGGAGGCAATCAGCCCCAGCATTTT. It translates to CASNLGGAQTGGNQPQHF.

This clonotype has ten or more counts. The chain couples TRBV10-3 to TRBJ2-7, with TRBD1 matching over 7 bases. The CDR3 is 15 residues long. Germline trimming cut 6 bases from V and 1 base from J; bases unmatched to any gene: 9. Per germline, CDR1 ENHRY and CDR2 SYGVKD. The CDR3 reads CAIRGRGGSSYEQYF. The CDR3 region has the DNA TGTGCCATCAGGGGACGAGGGGGCTCATCCTACGAGCAGTACTTC.

Ten or more counts support this clonotype. This chain connects TRBV19 to TRBJ2-7; D gene uncertain. CDR3 length: 16 residues. Germline CDR1 reads LNHDA; CDR2 reads SQIVND (reference sequence). Trimming took 4 bases from V and 0 from J, leaving 16 bases between them. The CDR3 nucleotides are TGTGCCAGTAGTAACGGCAGACTCGCTACCTCCTACGAGCAGTACTTC. The encoded protein is CASSNGRLATSYEQYF. Looking up the rest from reference TRBV19 and TRBJ2-7 gives the full variable domain: DGGITQSPKYLFRKEGQNVTLSCEQNLNHDAMYWYRQDPGQGLRLIYYSQIVNDFQKGDIAEGYSVSREKKESFPLTVTSAQKNPTAFYLCASSNGRLATSYEQYFGPGTRLTVT.

This clonotype was counted at least ten times. This chain uses TRBV7-2 with TRBJ2-1, with 8 bases identical to TRBD1. The CDR3 is 17 residues long. The germline V gene has CDR1 SGHTA and CDR2 FQGNSA. Trimming took 0 bases from V and 7 from J; bases not matched to a gene: 11. The CDR3 loop reads CASSLASGTGGGNEQFF. CDR3 sequence (DNA): TGTGCCAGCAGCTTAGCCTCAGGAACAGGGGGTGGGAATGAGCAGTTCTTC.

This sequence joins TRBV7-2 and TRBJ2-1; D gene unclear. Germline CDR1 reads SGHTA; CDR2 reads FQGNSA. The V end lost 8 bases, the J end lost 3 bases, and 8 bases lay between the germline ends. The CDR3 is made up of 12 amino acids. CDR3 bases: TGTGCCAGCGTCGGAAGCTACAATGAGCAGTTCTTC. It codes for CASVGSYNEQFF.

This clonotype was recorded many times. The rearrangement links TRBV7-2 to TRBJ2-7; tentative D call: TRBD2 (6 bases). V dropped 5 bases and J dropped 5 bases, with 10 bases sitting between them. Germline CDR1 SGHTA, CDR2 FQGNSA. The CDR3 is made up of 12 amino acids. The DNA of the CDR3 is TGTGCCAGCAGCACCGGGGGACACGAGCAGTACTTC. Protein sequence: CASSTGGHEQYF.

This clonotype was counted between two and nine times. J is TRBJ1-4 and V is TRBV10-3; no firm D call. V was clipped by 3 bases and J by 7 bases, with 9 bases between them. Germline V gene sequence: CDR1 ENHRY, CDR2 SYGVKD. This CDR3 is built from 13 residues. In DNA, the CDR3 is TGTGCCATCAGTGACAGAGAAGGTGAAAAACTGTTTTTT. Protein product: CAISDREGEKLFF.

This clonotype was seen a few times. The chain recombines TRBV7-6 with TRBJ1-1; no definite D call. The CDR3 is 15 residues long. V dropped 5 bases and J dropped 0 bases, with 13 bases sitting between them. Germline V gives CDR1 SGHVS, CDR2 FNYEAQ. The CDR3 loop reads CASSPLKEMNTEAFF. The CDR3 DNA reads TGTGCCAGCAGCCCTCTTAAAGAGATGAACACTGAAGCTTTCTTT.

Regarding this clonotype: Because it lacks the conserved phenylalanine or tryptophan at the end, this CDR3 is likely a read error. V is TRBV28 and J is TRBJ2-2; D possibly corresponds to TRBD2 (6 bases). Germline V lookup: CDR1 MDHEN, CDR2 SYDVKM. The length of the CDR3 is 13 residues. The CDR3 is CASSWSNTGGLFL. For the CDR3, the DNA is TGTGCCAGCAGTTGGTCCAACACCGGGGGGCTGTTTTTG.

In its sample, this clonotype was seen a few times. This chain uses TRBV20-1 with TRBJ2-5; perhaps TRBD2 as D (7 bases). The CDR3 is made up of 16 amino acids. CDR1 and CDR2 from the germline V gene are DFQATT and SNEGSKA (reference sequence). The V and J ends lost 3 bases and 1 base respectively, with 18 bases between them. CDR3 bases: TGCAGTGCTAGGCAGGTGGGGGGGCCCTTCCAAGAGACCCAGTACTTC. The encoded protein is CSARQVGGPFQETQYF.

At least ten counts were recorded for this clonotype. The V gene is TRBV7-2, the J gene TRBJ2-3; D uncertain. Deletions cut 1 base from V and 0 bases from J, with 5 bases between. Germline CDR1 reads SGHTA; CDR2 reads FQGNSA. This CDR3 is 14 amino acids long. The CDR3 loop is CASSLVRSTDTQYF. The CDR3 bases are TGTGCCAGCAGCTTAGTGAGGAGCACAGATACGCAGTATTTT.

This clonotype turned up a few times. This chain joins TRBV2 and TRBJ1-4; D not certain. Germline V lookup: CDR1 SNHLY, CDR2 FYNNEI. CDR3 size: 14 residues. The germline V and J ends were trimmed by 3 bases and 5 bases, with 10 bases remaining between them. The CDR3 region has the DNA TGTGCCAGCAGTGACACGGTTCAAAATGAAAAACTGTTTTTT. It encodes CASSDTVQNEKLFF.

This clonotype was picked up many times. This sequence joins TRBV28 and TRBJ2-1; 9 nucleotides line up with TRBD2. The CDR3 consists of 16 residues. Germline assignment: CDR1 MDHEN and CDR2 SYDVKM. Losses at the gene ends were 1 base for V and 8 bases for J; bases not matched to a gene: 9. CDR3 sequence (DNA): TGTGCCAGCAGTTTATCCTATAGCGGGAGCGGGGATGAGCAGTTCTTC. Its protein is CASSLSYSGSGDEQFF.

This chain uses TRBV19 with TRBJ2-2; 8 positions match TRBD1. Losses at the gene ends were 6 bases for V and 4 bases for J; bases not matched to a gene: 7. The germline gives CDR1 LNHDA, CDR2 SQIVND (reference sequence). This CDR3 comprises 15 residues. The CDR3 DNA sequence: TGTGCCAGTAGATCGGACAGGGTCGGCACCGGGGAGCTGTTTTTT. This codes for CASRSDRVGTGELFF.

This clonotype was seen repeatedly, ten times or more. This chain uses TRBV12-3 or TRBV12-4 with TRBJ1-2; perhaps TRBD1 as D (6 bases). Trimming left V 3 bases short and J 6 bases short, with 11 bases between. This CDR3 is 13 amino acids long. CDR3 loop: CASSLLQGHGYTF. CDR3 sequence (DNA): TGTGCCAGCAGTTTGCTACAGGGTCATGGCTACACCTTC.